This T cell receptor (beta chain) derives from a study of blood T cell repertoires in COVID-19 (TCRdb year 2020). General notes on the study: Samples covering the acute and convalescent phases of COVID-19 were provided by collaborators in the United States, Italy and Spain. The sample metadata nearly always contained a de-identified subject ID, COVID-19 status, age in years and sex. The samples were drawn from two sources: the first 160 participants of the ongoing ImmuneRACE study, and about 1,300 subjects contributed by 6 global collaborators. A freely available public database, intended as a resource for researchers studying the immune response to SARS-CoV-2, is where the repertoires were released. The material from the prospective study consisted of cDNA or gDNA derived from T cells, B-cell-depleted T cells, or PBMCs. Where HLA class I and class II types were available, the types were taken from metadata supplied by the sample provider, not from assay-based typing. Subjects who had been exposed to COVID-19, were actively infected with it, or had recovered from it provided the deeply sampled blood TCRbeta repertoires that made up the dataset.

This clone was found many times. It lacks a known antigen. The sample holds no much larger clone one base away, and base qualities are not on file. The immunoSEQ Assay, a bias-controlled multiplex PCR, was used to amplify TCRbeta CDR3 regions from genomic DNA. The authors processed their data as follows. Within the assay, amplification of reference gene primers was used to estimate how many nucleated cells each sample contained. To quantify the absolute abundance of each unique TCRbeta CDR3 rearrangement, sequence reads were collapsed and filtered. For each sample, productive Simpson clonality was calculated by taking the square root of Simpson's diversity index across productive rearrangements. TCRdb limited this immuneACCESS table to in-frame rearrangements with V and J called. A share of clones is missing; checked studies link under half to unresolved V genes, and the rest is unexplained. From that table come the V and J calls and clone size; the DNA was used to work out D and trimming. The sample includes around 250,000 clones, with approximately 78% observed a single time. Approximately 3.2% of the sample comes from the top ten.

Collaborating institutions collected whole blood in K2EDTA tubes following their own protocols. Collaborator samples were shipped for TCRbeta analysis as frozen whole blood, isolated PBMCs, or DNA extracted from either sample type. The junction shows trimming of 8 bases on V and 4 bases on J, and the gene matches do not reach 7 bases of it. From the cysteine through the phenylalanine, the CDR3 covers 13 amino acids. Of the read, only the CDR3 DNA is kept; its 39 bases are in frame from base 1. Broad study findings and their caveats: How much clinical and demographic metadata was included differed by source and by participant, and the metadata was provided uncurated.

This TCR derives from a woman under 30 with acute or convalescent COVID-19. The V and J genes are TRBV12-3 or TRBV12-4 and TRBJ2-5; the central 7 bases match TRBD2. Material: peripheral blood. The CDR3 corresponds to CASHLGGVETQYF. The nucleotide sequence is TGTGCCAGCCACCTGGGGGGGGTAGAGACCCAGTACTTC.